These T cell receptor beta chains were read from a single sample in a study of T cells in Graves' hyperthyroidism and ophthalmopathy. TCRdb recomputed calls from the multiplex PCR reads with MiXCR, one row per CDR3 protein. The sample shows approximately 600,000 distinct CDR3 sequences, less than 25% of them seen only once. The sample was blood. The receptors were sampled from a young man with Graves' ophthalmopathy. CDR3s include the opening cysteine and the closing phenylalanine or tryptophan. The D gene is left open where the match is weak. Only part of the rows carry a size: once, few, many, or a class if the clone is expanded.

TRBV18	.	.	TRBJ2-3	TGTGCCAGCTCACCACAGGAAGGATCCACAGATACGCAGTATTTT	CASSPQEGSTDTQYF
TRBV25-1	.	TRBD2	TRBJ2-3	TGTGCCAGCCGCCGACTAGCGGGGGACACAGATACGCAGTATTTT	CASRRLAGDTDTQYF
TRBV28	few	TRBD2	TRBJ2-4	TGTGCCAGCAGCCATGGACTAGCGGAAGAGGAAAACATTCAGTACTTC	CASSHGLAEEENIQYF
TRBV6-5	few	TRBD2	TRBJ2-7	TGTGCCAGCAGTTACTCATCCACTAGCGGGAGGACCTACGAGCAGTACTTC	CASSYSSTSGRTYEQYF
TRBV15	.	.	TRBJ2-3	TGTGCCACCAGCAGATCTCCCGGGACGACAGATACGCAGTATTTT	CATSRSPGTTDTQYF
TRBV20-1	few	.	TRBJ2-3	TGCAGTGCTATGGGGGAGAGTTCTGACACAGATACGCAGTATTTT	CSAMGESSDTDTQYF
TRBV10-3	few	.	TRBJ2-1	TGTGCCATCAGTGAGTCGGGGAGTCCCCTTTACAATGAGCAGTTCTTC	CAISESGSPLYNEQFF
TRBV27	.	TRBD1	TRBJ1-1	TGTGCCAGCAGCCAGGGGGTCCGGGGGGCTGAAGCTTTCTTT	CASSQGVRGAEAFF
TRBV4-1	.	TRBD1	TRBJ2-5	TGCGCCAGCAGCACCACAGGGGGACAAGAGACCCAGTACTTC	CASSTTGGQETQYF
TRBV29-1	.	TRBD1	TRBJ2-5	TGCAGCGCCAACCCCAGGGGGCCTCAAGAGCGGACCCAGTACTTC	CSANPRGPQERTQYF
TRBV30	.	.	TRBJ2-7	TGTGCCAGTAGTATTCAGGGGTTCTACGAGCAGTACTTC	CASSIQGFYEQYF
TRBV6-1	.	.	TRBJ1-4	TGTGCCAGCAGGTTCGACAGAACTAATGAAAAACTGTTTTTT	CASRFDRTNEKLFF
TRBV6-1	.	TRBD2	TRBJ2-3	TGTGCCAGCAGTCCCAATAGCGGGAGTGCAGATACGCAGTATTTT	CASSPNSGSADTQYF
TRBV4-1	.	TRBD1	TRBJ1-5	TGCGCCAGCAGCCAAGAGGGGACAGGGATTCAGCCCCAGCATTTT	CASSQEGTGIQPQHF
TRBV6-1	.	.	TRBJ1-6	TGTGCCAGCAAGGGGGGGCAGGGTTCACCCCTCCACTTT	CASKGGQGSPLHF
TRBV6-2/TRBV6-3	.	.	TRBJ1-5	TGTGCCACCAGAATGGGGGGGGCGGGACAGCCCCAGCATTTT	CATRMGGAGQPQHF
TRBV4-1	few	.	TRBJ2-3	TGCGCCAGCAGCCAAGATACGGCAGATACGCAGTATTTT	CASSQDTADTQYF
TRBV19	.	.	TRBJ1-1	TGTGCCAGTAGTACCGGACCCCCCGCTGAAGCTTTCTTT	CASSTGPPAEAFF
TRBV2	many	.	TRBJ1-1	TGTGCCAGCAGTGGGGGGGCAGGTGGAGATGTGAACACTGAAGCTTTCTTT	CASSGGAGGDVNTEAFF
TRBV18	.	.	TRBJ1-3	TGTGCCAGCTCACCACCTGGGCCCACCTCTGGAAACACCATATATTTT	CASSPPGPTSGNTIYF
TRBV2	many	TRBD1	TRBJ2-7	TGTGCCAGCAGTCCCCACGGGACAGGTCCCTACGAGCAGTACTTC	CASSPHGTGPYEQYF
TRBV5-1	many	TRBD2	TRBJ2-1	TGCGCCAGCAGAGGACTAGTCGAAGGTATCGGGAATGAGCAGTTCTTC	CASRGLVEGIGNEQFF